This TCR beta chain was found in a study of regulatory T cells in long-lasting Graves disease. Study details: The antithyroid drugs taken by newly diagnosed Graves' patients had been used for under 3 months.

This clonotype was counted between two and nine times. Its antigen is as yet unknown. Libraries of TCR beta came from iRepertoire HTBI primers plus Arm-PCR of CDR3 regions. Each CDR3 protein gets one entry after TCRdb re-called the multiplex PCR reads with MiXCR. The sample includes more than 400,000 distinct CDR3 sequences, about 16% seen only once; the top ten take roughly 10%. Germline CDR1 and CDR2: SGHNT and YYREEE (reference sequence). V dropped 0 bases and J dropped 4; count of bases not matched to a gene: 2. The length of the CDR3 is 15 residues. The time point is: newly diagnosed GD, antithyroid drugs for less than 3 months. RNA extracted from PBMCs served as the sequencing template. The study's findings and limits: Reduced TCR diversity was observed in persistent Graves' patients versus newly diagnosed patients.

This same sample was also taken into another study, of T cells in Graves' hyperthyroidism and ophthalmopathy. From that second work: Researchers defined stable Graves' hyperthyroidism as no ophthalmopathy progression within 18 months.

The specimen comprised peripheral blood mononuclear cells (PBMCs), sampled at new diagnosis, from a patient treated with antithyroid drugs. The rearrangement uses TRBV5-4 and TRBJ2-1; 9 bases fit TRBD2. The clonotype was recovered from a woman in her thirties with Graves disease. CDR3 in amino acids: CASSLGGREYNEQFF. CDR3 nucleotide sequence: TGTGCCAGCAGCTTGGGCGGGAGGGAGTACAATGAGCAGTTCTTC. Based on the CDR3 plus reference TRBV5-4 and TRBJ2-1, the full variable domain is ETGVTQSPTHLIKTRGQQVTLRCSSQSGHNTVSWYQQALGQGPQFIFQYYREEENGRGNFPPRFSGLQFPNYSSELNVNALELDDSALYLCASSLGGREYNEQFFGPGTRLTVL.